A selection of T cell receptor beta chains follows, all from one sample in a study of T cells expressing NK-cell markers. No DNA is given; TCRdb re-called the 5' RACE reads and lists each CDR3 protein once. Its clone listing holds hundreds of thousands of distinct CDR3 sequences. Material for sequencing was blood T cells: a sorted CD56 or NKG2C T cell subset, CD4+ or CD8+ T cells, or bulk PBMC T cells (not recorded which). All receptors come from a woman aged 18 to 75 in good health. Both conserved end residues are part of each CDR3.

V: TRBV7-9
J: TRBJ1-5
CDR3: CASSLQHGNQPQHF

V: TRBV29-1
J: TRBJ2-4
CDR3: CSVDVNRGDIQYF

V: TRBV10-3
J: TRBJ2-3
CDR3: CAISLLAGAGDTQYF

V: TRBV3-1
J: TRBJ1-3
CDR3: CASSQVRPSGNTIYF

V: TRBV27
J: TRBJ2-7
CDR3: CASRRTGTSGYEQYF

V: TRBV12-3/TRBV12-4
J: TRBJ1-4
CDR3: CASSIPGSGEKLFF

V: TRBV7-2
J: TRBJ1-1
CDR3: CASSLFRWEAFF

V: TRBV7-2
J: TRBJ2-1
CDR3: CASSPERILNNEQFF

V: TRBV27
J: TRBJ2-1
CDR3: CASSLVSPDERFF

V: TRBV4-2
J: TRBJ2-2
CDR3: CASSQQGVIGELFF

V: TRBV7-2
J: TRBJ2-5
CDR3: CASSLVRGGRETQYF

V: TRBV18
J: TRBJ2-7
CDR3: CASSRSLAGRSYEQYF

V: TRBV12-3/TRBV12-4
J: TRBJ1-4
CDR3: CASSLAHRKLFF

V: TRBV7-2
J: TRBJ2-5
CDR3: CASSLRGVAGEETQYF

V: TRBV11-2
J: TRBJ2-3
CDR3: CASSLDFRLAGGKDTQYF

V: TRBV12-3/TRBV12-4
J: TRBJ1-6
CDR3: CASRLESGNSPLHF

V: TRBV18
J: TRBJ1-5
CDR3: CASSPATYRGRGNQPQHF

V: TRBV7-8
J: TRBJ1-6
CDR3: CASSLSRGPSSYNSPLHF

V: TRBV5-1
J: TRBJ1-2
CDR3: CASSQATGQDGYTF

V: TRBV7-3
J: TRBJ1-1
CDR3: CASSPRGKPNTEAFF

V: TRBV27
J: TRBJ1-1
CDR3: CASRTTVRGYTEAFF

V: TRBV5-1
J: TRBJ2-2
CDR3: CASSVGEGTGELFF